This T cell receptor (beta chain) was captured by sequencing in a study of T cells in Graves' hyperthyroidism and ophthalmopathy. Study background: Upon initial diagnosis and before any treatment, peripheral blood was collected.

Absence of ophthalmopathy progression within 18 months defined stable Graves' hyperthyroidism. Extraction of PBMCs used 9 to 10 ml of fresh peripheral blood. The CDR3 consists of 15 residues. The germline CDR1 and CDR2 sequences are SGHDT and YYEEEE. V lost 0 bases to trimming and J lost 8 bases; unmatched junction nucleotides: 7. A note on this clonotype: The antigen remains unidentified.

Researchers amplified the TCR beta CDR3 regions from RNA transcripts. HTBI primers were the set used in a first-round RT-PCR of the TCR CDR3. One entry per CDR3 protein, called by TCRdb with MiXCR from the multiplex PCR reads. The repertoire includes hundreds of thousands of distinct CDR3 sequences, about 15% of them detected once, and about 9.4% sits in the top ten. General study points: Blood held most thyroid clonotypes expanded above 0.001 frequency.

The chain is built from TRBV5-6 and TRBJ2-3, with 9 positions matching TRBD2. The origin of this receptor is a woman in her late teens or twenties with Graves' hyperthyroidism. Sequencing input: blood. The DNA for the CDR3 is TGTGCCAGCAGCTTGGGAGCGCTAGCGGGGCTTACGCAGTATTTT. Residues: CASSLGALAGLTQYF. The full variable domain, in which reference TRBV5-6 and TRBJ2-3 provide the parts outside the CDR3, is DAGVTQSPTHLIKTRGQQVTLRCSPKSGHDTVSWYQQALGQGPQFIFQYYEEEERQRGNFPDRFSGHQFPNYSSELNVNALLLGDSALYLCASSLGALAGLTQYFGPGTRLTVL.